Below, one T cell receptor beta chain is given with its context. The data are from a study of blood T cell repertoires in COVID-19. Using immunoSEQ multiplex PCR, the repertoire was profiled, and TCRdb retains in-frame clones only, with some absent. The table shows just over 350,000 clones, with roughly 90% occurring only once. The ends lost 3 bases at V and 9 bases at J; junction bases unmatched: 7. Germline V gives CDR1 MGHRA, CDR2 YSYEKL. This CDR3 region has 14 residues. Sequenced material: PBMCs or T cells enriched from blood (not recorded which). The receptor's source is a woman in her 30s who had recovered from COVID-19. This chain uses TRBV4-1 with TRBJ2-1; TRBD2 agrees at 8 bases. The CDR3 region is CASSQTSATTEQFF. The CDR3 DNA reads TGCGCCAGCAGCCAGACTAGCGCTACCACTGAGCAGTTCTTC.